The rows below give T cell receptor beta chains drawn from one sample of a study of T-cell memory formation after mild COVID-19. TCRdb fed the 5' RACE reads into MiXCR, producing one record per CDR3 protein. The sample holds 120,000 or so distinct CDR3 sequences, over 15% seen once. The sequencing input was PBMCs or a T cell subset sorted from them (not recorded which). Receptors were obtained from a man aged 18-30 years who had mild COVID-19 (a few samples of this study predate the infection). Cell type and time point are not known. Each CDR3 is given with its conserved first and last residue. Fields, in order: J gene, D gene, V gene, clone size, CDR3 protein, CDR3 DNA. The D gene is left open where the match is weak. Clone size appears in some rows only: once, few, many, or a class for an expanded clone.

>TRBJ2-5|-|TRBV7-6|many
CASGRGHQETQYF
TGTGCCAGCGGCCGAGGGCACCAAGAGACCCAGTACTTC
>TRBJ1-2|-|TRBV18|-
CASSPLGDYGYTF
TGTGCCAGCTCACCACTAGGCGACTATGGCTACACCTTC
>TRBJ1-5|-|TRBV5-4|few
CASSFGQDQPQHF
TGTGCCAGCAGCTTCGGACAAGACCAGCCCCAGCATTTT
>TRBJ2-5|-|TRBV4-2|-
CASSPLDTGGVGETQYF
TGTGCCAGCAGCCCTTTAGATACCGGGGGAGTGGGAGAGACCCAGTACTTC
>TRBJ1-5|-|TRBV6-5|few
CASSSRGQPQHF
TGTGCCAGCAGTTCCCGTGGGCAGCCCCAGCATTTT
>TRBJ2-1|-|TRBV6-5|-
CASGDRTSGGRDNEQFF
TGTGCCAGCGGCGACAGGACGTCTGGTGGGCGGGACAATGAGCAGTTCTTC
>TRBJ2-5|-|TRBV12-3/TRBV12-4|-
CASSYYGRGQETQYF
TGTGCCAGCAGTTATTATGGGCGAGGGCAAGAGACCCAGTACTTC
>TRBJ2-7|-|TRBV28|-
CASSLPWAPYEQYF
TGTGCCAGCAGCCTACCCTGGGCGCCCTACGAGCAGTACTTC
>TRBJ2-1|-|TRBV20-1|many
CSARDPSHNEQFF
TGCAGTGCTAGAGATCCCTCGCACAATGAGCAGTTCTTC
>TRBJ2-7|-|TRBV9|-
CASSAGGQVGSEQYF
TGTGCCAGCAGCGCGGGGGGACAGGTTGGATCCGAGCAGTACTTC
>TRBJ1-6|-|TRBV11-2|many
CASSLSLEGYRPLHF
TGTGCCAGCAGCTTATCGTTGGAGGGTTATCGGCCCCTCCACTTT
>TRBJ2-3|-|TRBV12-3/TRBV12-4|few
CASSPGDRLDTQYF
TGTGCCAGCAGCCCAGGAGACCGCCTAGATACGCAGTATTTT
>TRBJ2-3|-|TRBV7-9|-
CASSLGQPTDTQYF
TGTGCCAGCAGCTTGGGCCAGCCGACAGATACGCAGTATTTT
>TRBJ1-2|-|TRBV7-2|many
CASSPWGSGNYGYTF
TGTGCCAGCAGCCCCTGGGGTTCGGGGAACTATGGCTACACCTTC
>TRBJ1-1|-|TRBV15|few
CATPEGLMNTEAFF
TGTGCCACTCCCGAGGGCCTCATGAACACTGAAGCTTTCTTT
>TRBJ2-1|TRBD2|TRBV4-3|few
CASSPGSVAGVYNEQFF
TGCGCCAGCAGCCCGGGTTCGGTAGCGGGGGTTTACAATGAGCAGTTCTTC
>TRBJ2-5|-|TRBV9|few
CASSVASSVQETQYF
TGTGCCAGCAGCGTAGCCTCCTCCGTTCAAGAGACCCAGTACTTC
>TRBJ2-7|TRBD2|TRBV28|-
CATWGGYEQYF
TGTGCCACCTGGGGGGGCTACGAGCAGTACTTC
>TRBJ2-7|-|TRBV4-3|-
CASPRRGMGEQYF
TGCGCCAGCCCGCGGAGAGGGATGGGCGAGCAGTACTTC
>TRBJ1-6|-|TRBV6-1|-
CASRPPRDNSPLHF
TGTGCCAGCAGACCCCCAAGGGATAATTCACCCCTCCACTTT
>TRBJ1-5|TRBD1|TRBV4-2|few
CASSVRDRGDQPQHF
TGTGCCAGCAGCGTTCGGGACAGGGGAGATCAGCCCCAGCATTTT
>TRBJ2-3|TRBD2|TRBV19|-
CASSTLRRGIADTQYF
TGTGCCAGTAGTACCCTGCGGCGGGGGATAGCAGATACGCAGTATTTT
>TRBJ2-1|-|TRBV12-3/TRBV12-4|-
CASSGTEYNEQFF
TGTGCCAGCAGTGGGACGGAGTACAATGAGCAGTTCTTC
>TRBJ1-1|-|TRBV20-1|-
CSPRDAGVITEAFF
TGCAGTCCTAGGGACGCAGGGGTGATCACTGAAGCTTTCTTT
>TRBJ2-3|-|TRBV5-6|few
CASSLRAGSTDTQYF
TGTGCCAGCAGCCTCCGAGCGGGCAGCACAGATACGCAGTATTTT
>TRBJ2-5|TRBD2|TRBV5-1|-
CASSFGRTSGDQETQYF
TGCGCCAGCAGCTTTGGGAGGACTAGCGGGGATCAAGAGACCCAGTACTTC
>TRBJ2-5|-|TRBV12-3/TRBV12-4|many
CASSLRTDQETQYF
TGTGCCAGCAGTCTGAGGACGGACCAAGAGACCCAGTACTTC
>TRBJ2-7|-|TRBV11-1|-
CASKGVGSYEQYF
TGTGCCAGCAAGGGAGTAGGAAGCTACGAGCAGTACTTC
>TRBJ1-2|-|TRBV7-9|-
CASSPETGRGYTF
TGTGCCAGCAGCCCCGAGACGGGGCGCGGCTACACCTTC
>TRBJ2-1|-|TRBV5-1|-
CASSTGTGDEQFF
TGCGCCAGCAGCACCGGGACCGGCGATGAGCAGTTCTTC
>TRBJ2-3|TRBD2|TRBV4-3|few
CASSQDDGGGDTQYF
TGCGCCAGCAGCCAAGATGACGGGGGGGGAGATACGCAGTATTTT
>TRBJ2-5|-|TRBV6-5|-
CASSRLGETQYF
TGTGCCAGCAGCCGTCTTGGAGAGACCCAGTACTTC
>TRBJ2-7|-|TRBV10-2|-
CASTGDPGYEQYF
TGCGCCAGCACCGGGGACCCCGGGTACGAGCAGTACTTC
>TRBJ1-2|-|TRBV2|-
CASRDTGFYGYTF
TGTGCCAGCAGGGACACAGGGTTCTATGGCTACACCTTC
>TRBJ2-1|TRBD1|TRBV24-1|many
CATSPGGFYNEQFF
TGTGCCACCAGTCCAGGGGGTTTCTACAATGAGCAGTTCTTC
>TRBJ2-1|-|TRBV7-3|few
CASSPGSEQFF
TGTGCCAGCAGCCCGGGGAGTGAGCAGTTCTTC
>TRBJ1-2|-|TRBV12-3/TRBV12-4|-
CASRGTGTYGYTF
TGTGCCAGCAGGGGAACAGGGACGTATGGCTACACCTTC
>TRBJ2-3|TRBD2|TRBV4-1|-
CASSQDWTSGGTDTQYF
TGCGCCAGCAGCCAAGATTGGACTAGCGGGGGCACAGATACGCAGTATTTT
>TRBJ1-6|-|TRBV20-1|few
CSARGGVGSSYNSPLHF
TGCAGTGCTAGAGGTGGTGTTGGGAGCTCCTATAATTCACCCCTCCACTTT
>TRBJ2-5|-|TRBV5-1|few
CASSLQDGQETQYF
TGCGCCAGCAGCTTGCAGGACGGTCAAGAGACCCAGTACTTC
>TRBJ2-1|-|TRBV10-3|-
CAIRVAIGYNEQFF
TGTGCCATCAGGGTGGCCATAGGCTACAATGAGCAGTTCTTC
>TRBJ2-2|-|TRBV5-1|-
CASSSLTANTGELFF
TGCGCCAGCAGCTCGCTGACAGCTAACACCGGGGAGCTGTTTTTT
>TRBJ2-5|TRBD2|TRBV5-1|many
CASSSGTSGGAQETQYF
TGCGCCAGCAGCTCGGGGACTAGCGGGGGGGCCCAAGAGACCCAGTACTTC
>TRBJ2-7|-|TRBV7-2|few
CASSLARDYEQYF
TGTGCCAGCAGCTTAGCCAGAGACTACGAGCAGTACTTC
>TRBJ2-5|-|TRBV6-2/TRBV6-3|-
CASSPRHGWETQYF
TGTGCCAGCAGTCCTCGACACGGTTGGGAGACCCAGTACTTC
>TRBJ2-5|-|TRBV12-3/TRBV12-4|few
CASSLVPGQETQYF
TGTGCCAGCAGTTTAGTCCCGGGCCAAGAGACCCAGTACTTC
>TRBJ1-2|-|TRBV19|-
CASMRILGQGYGYTF
TGTGCCAGTATGAGAATCCTTGGGCAAGGCTATGGCTACACCTTC
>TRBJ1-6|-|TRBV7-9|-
CASRWGDDSPLHF
TGTGCCAGCCGTTGGGGGGACGATTCACCCCTCCACTTT
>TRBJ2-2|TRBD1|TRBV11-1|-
CASTMDRAAGELFF
TGTGCCAGCACCATGGACAGGGCTGCCGGGGAGCTGTTTTTT
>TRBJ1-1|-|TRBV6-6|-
CASSYEGTNTEAFF
TGTGCCAGCAGTTACGAGGGTACCAACACTGAAGCTTTCTTT
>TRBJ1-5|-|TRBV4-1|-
CASSHTDGFNQPQHF
TGCGCCAGCAGCCATACCGACGGTTTCAATCAGCCCCAGCATTTT
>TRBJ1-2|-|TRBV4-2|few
CASSQDRGTTNYGYTF
TGTGCCAGCAGCCAAGATAGAGGGACAACTAACTATGGCTACACCTTC
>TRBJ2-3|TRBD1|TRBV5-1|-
CASSHRGPPTDTQYF
TGCGCCAGCAGCCACAGGGGGCCCCCCACAGATACGCAGTATTTT
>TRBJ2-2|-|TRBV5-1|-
CASSLRRGTVPGELFF
TGCGCCAGCAGCTTGCGTAGGGGAACGGTCCCCGGGGAGCTGTTTTTT
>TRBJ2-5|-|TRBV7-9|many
CASSLLGRGETQYF
TGTGCCAGCAGCTTACTTGGCAGGGGAGAGACCCAGTACTTC